The present T cell receptor (beta chain) was sequenced within a study of T cell clonotyping in hematopoietic cell transplantation. Study-level information: Recipients' pretransplant samples followed cytoreduction.

A remark on this clone: Its target is unknown.

In germline, CDR1 is MDHEN, CDR2 SYDVKM. V dropped 4 bases and J dropped 4; count of bases not matched to a gene: 7. The CDR3 is made up of 17 amino acids. Time point reported: recipient sample about 28 days before transplant, after cytoreduction. General observations from the study: Without cell sorting, CD4 versus CD8 contributions remain unresolved. At the given depth, recipient repertoires were over 95% de novo clonotypes. Pathologically expanded recipient clonotypes increased progressively from day 30 to day 180 as diversity fell.

The assay was immunoSEQ multiplex PCR, and TCRdb's table has in-frame clones only and misses some. Among about 41,000 clones listed, roughly 80% were seen once. J is TRBJ2-1 and V is TRBV28, with 13 bases that match TRBD2. The specimen was peripheral blood mononuclear cells, collected before stem cell transplant. The sequence was collected from a man between 60 and 75 years old with myelodysplastic syndrome. Some clones in this sample may be carry-over from other donors' samples. The CDR3 loop reads CASSSPSTSGGYNEQFF. The DNA of the CDR3 is TGTGCCAGCAGTTCCCCTTCGACTAGCGGGGGGTACAATGAGCAGTTCTTC.